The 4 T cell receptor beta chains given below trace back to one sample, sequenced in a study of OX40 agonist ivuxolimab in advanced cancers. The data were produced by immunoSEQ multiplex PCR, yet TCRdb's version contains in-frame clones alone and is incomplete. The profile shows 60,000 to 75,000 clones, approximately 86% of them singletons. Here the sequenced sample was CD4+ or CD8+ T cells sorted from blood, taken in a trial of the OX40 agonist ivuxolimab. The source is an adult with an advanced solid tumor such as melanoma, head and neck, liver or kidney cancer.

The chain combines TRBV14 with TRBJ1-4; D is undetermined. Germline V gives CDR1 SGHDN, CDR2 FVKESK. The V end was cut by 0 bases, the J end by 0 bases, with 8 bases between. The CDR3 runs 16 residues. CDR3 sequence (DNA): TGTGCCAGCAGCCAAGACGGCAGAACAACTAATGAAAAACTGTTTTTT. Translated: CASSQDGRTTNEKLFF.

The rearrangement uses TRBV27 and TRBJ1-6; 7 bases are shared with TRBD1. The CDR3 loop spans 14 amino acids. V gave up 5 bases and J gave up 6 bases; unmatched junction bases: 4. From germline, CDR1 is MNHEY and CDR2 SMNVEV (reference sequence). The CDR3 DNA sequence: TGTGCCAGCAGTAGAGGACAGGCTAATTCACCCCTCCACTTT. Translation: CASSRGQANSPLHF.

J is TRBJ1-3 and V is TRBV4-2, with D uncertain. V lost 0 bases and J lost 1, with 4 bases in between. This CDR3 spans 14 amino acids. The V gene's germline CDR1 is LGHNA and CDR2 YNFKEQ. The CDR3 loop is CASSQELSGNTIYF. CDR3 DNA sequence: TGTGCCAGCAGCCAAGAACTGTCTGGAAACACCATATATTTT.

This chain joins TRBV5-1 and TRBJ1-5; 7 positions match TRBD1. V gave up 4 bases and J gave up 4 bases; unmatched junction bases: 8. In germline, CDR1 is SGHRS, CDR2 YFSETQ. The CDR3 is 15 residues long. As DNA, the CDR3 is TGCGCCAGCAGCCTGTGGGACAGCAGGAATCAGCCCCAGCATTTT. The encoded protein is CASSLWDSRNQPQHF.